This TCR beta chain originates from a study of blood T cells in healthy people across ages. Overall study context: When template switching was applied, about one barcoded beta molecule was captured per two T cells.

This CDR3 spans 16 amino acids. Extraction yielded at least 5 micrograms of total RNA per sample. Next came a second PCR, run for about 7 to 12 cycles, which used a sample-barcoded 5' primer along with a J-beta primer mix. Researchers report that a template-switch adaptor with 12 random nucleotides tagged each cDNA molecule. CDR3-containing paired-end reads numbered at least 2.5 million in each sample. TCRdb re-analysed the 5' RACE reads in MiXCR, keeping a single row per CDR3 protein. The sample lists around 1.5 million distinct CDR3 sequences; around 42% were seen once. On this clonotype: A read error may account for a junction end that differs from germline.

This chain uses TRBV12-3 or TRBV12-4 with TRBJ2-7; unclear D gene. The source material was blood. The clonotype originates from a woman under 30 in good health. The CDR3 DNA is TGTGCCGGCAGTTTAGCAGCCTCCCTGGCCTACAATGAGCAGTACTTC. As protein: CAGSLAASLAYNEQYF.